The table lists the clone carrying this T cell receptor beta chain with a count of one. What it recognizes is unknown. This sample stems from a study of OX40 agonist ivuxolimab in advanced cancers. Study-wide results and caveats: Expanded peripheral T cell antigen specificity was not determined.

V was clipped by 0 bases and J by 6 bases, with 14 bases between them. CDR1 SGDLS and CDR2 YYNGEE come from the germline V gene. The CDR3 contains 15 residues. Method: immunoSEQ multiplex PCR; TCRdb's copy keeps in-frame clones and lacks some. This sample has around 64,000 clones, with roughly 84% found just once. This receptor was obtained from an adult with an advanced solid tumor such as melanoma, head and neck, liver or kidney cancer. Specimen: CD4+ or CD8+ T cells sorted from blood, collected in a trial of the OX40 agonist ivuxolimab. The chain joins TRBV9 to TRBJ2-3; a weak D match, TRBD2 (5 bases). The CDR3 spells CASSVAGGGGDTQYF. CDR3 sequence (DNA): TGTGCCAGCAGCGTAGCTGGCGGAGGCGGCGATACGCAGTATTTT.